This entry describes one T cell receptor (beta chain). Its antigen is still unknown. Germline lookup yields CDR1 MDHEN and CDR2 SYDVKM. The CDR3 length is 12 residues. Trimming left V 8 bases short and J 7 bases short, with 12 bases between. TCRdb analysed the multiplex PCR reads with MiXCR anew, one entry per CDR3 protein. This table has fewer than 300,000 distinct CDR3 sequences, about 32% appearing once. These data originate in a study of breast tumors, draining lymph nodes, adjacent tissues. Breast cancer patients provided tissue from their axillary draining lymph nodes. Study observations and caveats: Compared with lymph nodes, tumors were less diverse; compared with nontumor tissue, more. Compared with basal-like, luminal-like tumors shared significantly more repertoire with nontumor tissue. The lymph node origin of tumor T cells was framed as consistent with a hypothesis, not demonstrated. Most tumor T cells seemingly derive from lymph node, then expand in tumor.

The TCR originated in a female donor with breast cancer. Some clones in this sample may be carry-over from other donors' samples. Sequencing was carried out using axillary lymph node tissue. This chain connects TRBV28 to TRBJ2-4, with D tentatively TRBD1 or TRBD2 (7 bases each). The CDR3 spells CASGRGRNIQYF. In nucleotides, the CDR3 is TGTGCCAGCGGGAGGGGGCGGAACATTCAGTACTTC.